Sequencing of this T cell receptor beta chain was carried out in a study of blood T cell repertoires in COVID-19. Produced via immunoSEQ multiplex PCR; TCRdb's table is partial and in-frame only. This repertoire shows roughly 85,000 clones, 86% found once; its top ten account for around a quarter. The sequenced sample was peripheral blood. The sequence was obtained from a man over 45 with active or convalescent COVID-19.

CDR3 DNA: TGTGCCAGCTCCTCACAACGGTCAGGTGGGAATCAGCCCCAGCATTTT. It codes for CASSSQRSGGNQPQHF. The gene calls are TRBV18 and TRBJ1-5; D is ambiguous. Germline values: CDR1 KGHSH, CDR2 LQKENI. V was clipped by 6 bases and J by 4 bases, with 19 bases between them. The CDR3 totals 16 residues.